This T cell receptor beta chain was recovered during a study of response to subunit inactivated influenza vaccine. V was pared by 0 bases and J by 4 bases, with 9 bases between. This CDR3 spans 15 amino acids. Per the germline V gene, CDR1 is MNHEY and CDR2 is SVGAGI. TCRdb called the RT-PCR reads again in MiXCR, with one record for every CDR3 protein. The sample lists roughly 650,000 distinct CDR3 sequences, approximately 15% occurring once. This clonotype was seen a handful of times. Antigen: not known. Findings of the study overall: After each seasonal influenza vaccination, few new T cells are recruited, the authors suggested.

The source of this sequence is a man aged 50 or older who received an inactivated influenza vaccine. The sample in question was PBMCs from blood, obtained approximately 12 days after vaccination. V and J are TRBV6-5 and TRBJ2-2; D perhaps matches TRBD1 (6 bases). The CDR3 here is CASSYSAGATGELFF. The CDR3 DNA is TGTGCCAGCAGTTACTCGGCAGGGGCCACCGGGGAGCTGTTTTTT.